This TCR beta chain emerged from a study of blood T cell repertoires in COVID-19. The V segment lost 6 bases and the J segment 2 bases; nucleotides outside the gene matches: 9. Germline V gene sequence: CDR1 MDHEN, CDR2 SYDVKM. This CDR3 has 15 residues. TCRdb's copy holds only in-frame clones and misses some; the assay was immunoSEQ multiplex PCR. The data show about 220,000 clones, about 90% seen once. The sequencing input was peripheral blood. The receptor was derived from a middle-aged man with active or convalescent COVID-19. The chain has TRBV28 and TRBJ2-7; 8 nucleotides line up with TRBD2. CDR3: CASSPTGRGTYEQYF. In DNA, the CDR3 is TGTGCCAGCAGCCCGACCGGGAGGGGAACCTACGAGCAGTACTTC.